This T cell receptor (beta chain) was sequenced for a study of vaccination effects on CD4 cells after COVID-19 (dated 2022 in TCRdb). Concerning the study at large: The ViraFEST assay stimulated PBMC with viral peptide pools and then used TCR sequencing to identify antigen-specific CD4+ T cell clonotypes by expansion. In the study, cultures from other donors were sequenced using the Oncomine TCR Beta short-read assay on an Illumina iSeq 100. Roughly 2.1 million PBMC per well were cultured in IMDM with about 5.1% human AB serum, roughly 10 IU/ml IL-2 and gentamicin, plus 10 ug/ml peptides. Altogether, around ten COVID-19 convalescent patients and a few SARS-CoV-2-naive healthy vaccine recipients made up the full study. Participants received two doses of either the BNT162b2 or the mRNA-1273 mRNA SARS-CoV-2 vaccine. In both COVID-19 convalescent patients and infection-naive vaccine recipients, the study compared SARS-CoV-2 spike-specific CD4+ TCR repertoires from before mRNA vaccination with those from after it. Overall results and qualifications from the work: Marked clonal contraction was observed in both infection-induced and vaccine-induced clones at late post-vaccination timepoints, consistent with waning T cell responses. Only a small number of convalescent patients were included, and no early post-infection timepoints were available, which limited the study. Among healthy vaccine recipients, nearly all vaccine-induced clones were SARS-CoV-2 mono-reactive, and just 1 of 255 was cross-reactive with common cold coronaviruses.

Notes on this clone: Its specific antigen is unknown. Base qualities are not recorded, but no much larger clone differs from it by a single base.

From a lookup of the germline V gene (reference sequence), CDR1 and CDR2 are LNHNV and YYDKDF. The CDR3 has 17 amino acids, counting the end cysteine and phenylalanine. Only CDR3 DNA is held: 51 bases, read in frame from base 1. Cut back by 0 bases and 2 bases, the V and J ends lie 17 bases apart. After approximately 11 days of culture, CD4+ T cells were isolated with the EasySep CD4+ T cell isolation kit. Negative nucleocapsid antibody results before and after vaccination confirmed that the healthy vaccine recipients had no prior SARS-CoV-2 infection. On days 3 and 7, half of the culture medium was replaced with fresh IL-2-containing medium. Each peptide stimulation condition was cultured in triplicate wells unless otherwise noted. Using Ficoll-Paque Plus gradient centrifugation, PBMC were separated from whole blood and then either used fresh or cryopreserved at -140C. The QIAamp micro DNA kit was used to extract genomic DNA from the cultured CD4+ T cells.

Library preparation employed the immunoSEQ multiplex PCR assay. DNA from the cultured, isolated CD4+ T cells was subjected to TCR beta CDR3 sequencing. The authors' pipeline ran thus. Non-productive TCR sequences were removed, reads were trimmed to the CDR3 region, and CDR3s of at least 7 amino acids were retained. The MANAFEST web app was used to pick out antigen-specific clonotypes by comparing their expansion in peptide wells with that in reference cultures. Positive clones required FDR<0.05 expansion versus reference and all other wells, odds ratio above 5, and frequency above 0.1% in two replicate wells. A clonotype was defined as cross-reactive if the clonotype was significantly expanded both in SARS-CoV-2 spike wells and in at least one common cold coronavirus spike condition. CDR3 similarity was assessed by Levenshtein distance with the stringdist R package, and unrooted trees were built with ape in R 3.6.1. TCRdb's version of the immuneACCESS table is confined to in-frame rearrangements and falls short of the full clone set. An unresolved V gene accounts for under half of the shortfall where checked; the remainder is of unknown origin. V and J calls and clone size are those listed in that table; D and trimming were worked out from the DNA. The sample table shows roughly 34,000 clones, and about two thirds are seen once. In total, the top ten clones hold about 4% of the sample.

The chain joins TRBV15 to TRBJ2-7; the D gene cannot be resolved reliably. This TCR was recovered from a human donor who received a COVID-19 vaccine. The material sequenced was CD4+ T cells from PBMCs cultured without peptide, taken before COVID-19 vaccination. CDR3 protein: CATSRDVGGFGAYEQYF. Here is the DNA: TGTGCCACCAGCAGAGATGTGGGCGGTTTCGGAGCCTACGAGCAGTACTTC.